These T cell receptor beta chains were read from a single sample in a study of cytomegalovirus exposure and HLA in healthy donors. Libraries were prepared by immunoSEQ multiplex PCR; TCRdb keeps only in-frame clonotypes and omits some of them. The sample has 150,000 to 180,000 clones; around 82% are singletons. Sequenced sample: PBMCs. Receptors were obtained from a woman between 45 and 60 years old in good health and CMV-seropositive. Both conserved end residues are trimmed from each CDR3. D genes are given only for firm matches.

j_gene	d_gene	v_gene	CDR3aa
TRBJ2-1	TRBD1	TRBV7-9	ASSLVGGTGWNEQF
TRBJ1-4	TRBD1	TRBV6-1	ASSEGGTGLGEKLF
TRBJ1-6	TRBD1	TRBV6-1	ASGGQAISRSPLH
TRBJ1-6	TRBD1	TRBV6-5	ASSRQGAGSPLH
TRBJ2-2	TRBD1	TRBV30	AWSSGQGYTGELF
TRBJ2-2	NA	TRBV19	ASEPGGLPPGELF
TRBJ1-1	NA	TRBV11-2	ASSFAMTEAF
TRBJ2-7	NA	TRBV5-6	ASSLSRGSYYEQY
TRBJ2-5	TRBD1	TRBV15	ATSRPLGQFQETQY
TRBJ2-2	TRBD2	TRBV7-7	ASSSGRGGELF
TRBJ2-2	NA	TRBV9	ASSGSTGANTGELF
TRBJ2-7	TRBD1	TRBV7-2	ASSLESQGAYEQY
TRBJ1-1	TRBD1	TRBV7-9	SSSRQGTEAF
TRBJ2-3	TRBD1	TRBV19	ASSMGQGTDTQY
TRBJ2-7	TRBD1	TRBV7-2	ASSLRPGQGNEQY
TRBJ1-1	NA	TRBV10-3	ATRKEGAGTEAF
TRBJ1-6	TRBD1	TRBV10-3	AIKPGQGDSPLH
TRBJ2-1	NA	TRBV20-1	SASFNEQF
TRBJ2-1	TRBD1	TRBV5-4	ASSSRQGSYNEQF
TRBJ2-3	NA	TRBV5-8	ASTYGDTQY
TRBJ1-1	NA	TRBV19	ASSINGQMNTEAF
TRBJ2-4	NA	TRBV7-9	ASSLSPGELGRDIQY
TRBJ2-1	NA	TRBV7-9	ASSSPGSNYNEQF
TRBJ1-4	TRBD1	TRBV6-5	ASSYGQGAGKLF
TRBJ1-2	NA	TRBV2	ASSAPGSGGYT
TRBJ2-3	NA	TRBV5-8	ASRLYGTDTQY
TRBJ2-7	TRBD2	TRBV7-9	ASSFASGGRYEQY